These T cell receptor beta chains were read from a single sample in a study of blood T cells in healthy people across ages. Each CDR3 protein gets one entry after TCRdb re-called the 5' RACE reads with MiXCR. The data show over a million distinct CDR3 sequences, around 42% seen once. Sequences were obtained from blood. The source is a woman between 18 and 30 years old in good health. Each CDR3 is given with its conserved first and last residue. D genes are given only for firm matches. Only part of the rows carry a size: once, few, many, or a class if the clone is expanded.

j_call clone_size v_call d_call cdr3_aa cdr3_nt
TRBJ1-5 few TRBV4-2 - CASSQGEGPQHF TGTGCCAGCAGCCAAGGCGAGGGTCCCCAGCATTTT
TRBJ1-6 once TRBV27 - CASSFNGDNSPLHF TGTGCCAGCAGTTTTAACGGCGATAATTCACCCCTCCACTTT
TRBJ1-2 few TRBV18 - CASSPQKELYGYTF TGTGCCAGCTCACCTCAGAAAGAGCTCTATGGCTACACCTTC
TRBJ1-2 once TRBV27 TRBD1 CASSWDRGAGYTF TGTGCCAGCAGTTGGGACAGGGGAGCTGGCTACACCTTC
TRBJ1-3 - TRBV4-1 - CASSQGGGGGHVSGNTIYF TGCGCCAGCAGCCAAGGGGGAGGTGGGGGACATGTCTCTGGAAACACCATATATTTT
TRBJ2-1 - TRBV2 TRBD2 CASSSGTSAFNEQFF TGTGCCAGCAGCAGCGGGACTAGCGCCTTCAATGAGCAGTTCTTC
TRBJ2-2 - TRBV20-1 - CSARRQLGELFF TGCAGTGCTAGACGGCAACTCGGGGAGCTGTTTTTT
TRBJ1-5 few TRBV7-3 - CARLGRDPYSNQPQHF TGTGCCCGGCTAGGAAGGGACCCCTATAGCAATCAGCCCCAGCATTTT
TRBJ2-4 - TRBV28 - CANRTGYYEQCF TGTGCCAACAGAACAGGGTACTACGAGCAGTGCTTC
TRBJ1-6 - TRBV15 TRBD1 CATSKQTGLSSPHHF TGTGCCACCAGCAAACAGACAGGGTTGAGTTCACCCCACCACTTT
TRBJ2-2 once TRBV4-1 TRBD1 CASSQDGRGRTGELFF TGCGCCAGCAGCCAAGATGGCAGGGGGCGAACCGGGGAGCTGTTTTTT
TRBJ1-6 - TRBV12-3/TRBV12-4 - CASTLTEGNSPLHF TGTGCCAGCACCCTAACCGAGGGAAATTCACCCCTCCACTTT
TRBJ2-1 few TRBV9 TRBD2 CASSAAGVPPHNEQFF TGTGCCAGCAGCGCTGCGGGAGTCCCTCCTCACAATGAGCAGTTCTTC
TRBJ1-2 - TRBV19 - CASSIDPGVLKGGYTF TGTGCCAGTAGTATAGACCCGGGAGTCCTGAAGGGCGGCTACACCTTC